The 25 T cell receptor beta chains given below trace back to one sample, sequenced in a study of technical replicates of blood from a handful of donors. Sequencing used immunoSEQ multiplex PCR; TCRdb keeps in-frame clones, though not all of them. Among about 82,000 clones listed, 96% were seen once. Sequences were obtained from T cells isolated from PBMCs. These receptors originate from a human donor in good health.

The rearrangement links TRBV10-3 to TRBJ2-1; D is undetermined. Between the trimmed V and J ends, which lost 3 bases and 10 bases, there was a span of 10 bases. This CDR3 has 12 amino acids. From germline, CDR1 is ENHRY and CDR2 SYGVKD. The CDR3 reads CAISETTREQFF. DNA of the CDR3: TGTGCCATCAGTGAAACGACTCGAGAGCAGTTCTTC.

The V and J genes are TRBV5-6 and TRBJ2-3; D is unresolved. The length of the CDR3 is 15 residues. The germline V gene has CDR1 SGHDT and CDR2 YYEEEE. V lost 2 bases and J lost 10, with 20 bases in between. The CDR3: CASSFRRPGVMAQYF. The CDR3 DNA sequence: TGTGCCAGCAGCTTTCGACGCCCTGGAGTTATGGCGCAGTATTTT.

The rearrangement joins TRBV7-6 to TRBJ2-7; D possibly corresponds to TRBD1 (6 bases). Germline values: CDR1 SGHVS, CDR2 FNYEAQ. The CDR3 length is 15 residues. V was shortened by 2 bases and J by 3 bases, with 14 bases between the two germline ends. CDR3 region: CASSLSPDSSYEQYF. As DNA, the CDR3 is TGTGCCAGCAGCTTATCCCCGGACAGTAGCTACGAGCAGTACTTC.

The chain has TRBV11-3 and TRBJ1-1; D might be TRBD1 (5 bases). V was trimmed by 8 bases and J by 4 bases, leaving 8 bases between them. The length of the CDR3 is 11 residues. The germline V gene has CDR1 SGHNT and CDR2 YENEEA. As DNA, the CDR3 is TGTGCCAGCCAGCAGGGCACTGAAGCTTTCTTT. As protein: CASQQGTEAFF.

This chain connects TRBV7-2 to TRBJ2-7, with 9 nucleotides matching TRBD1. CDR3 length: 13 amino acids. With V trimmed by 3 bases and J by 4 bases, 1 base remained unmatched. CDR1 SGHTA and CDR2 FQGNSA come from the germline V gene. The CDR3 DNA is TGTGCCAGCAGCTTGGACAGGGGTTACGAGCAGTACTTC. It specifies CASSLDRGYEQYF.

V is TRBV9 and J is TRBJ2-7, with 7 bases matching TRBD2. The V and J ends lost 7 bases and 4 bases, in that order; junction bases with no gene match: 14. This CDR3 comprises 15 residues. The germline CDR1 and CDR2 sequences are SGDLS and YYNGEE. The CDR3 spells CASWAKPGTNYEQYF. The CDR3 DNA reads TGTGCCAGCTGGGCCAAGCCGGGGACTAATTACGAGCAGTACTTC.

The gene calls are TRBV5-1 and TRBJ1-4; D is ambiguous. Per germline, CDR1 SGHRS and CDR2 YFSETQ. Trimming pared 4 bases from V and 4 bases from J, leaving 14 bases between. This CDR3 spans 15 amino acids. The CDR3 nucleotides are TGCGCCAGCAGCAACCCCTCGGAGGGTAATGAAAAACTGTTTTTT. It codes for CASSNPSEGNEKLFF.

The V gene is TRBV28, the J gene TRBJ2-1; 13 nucleotides line up with TRBD2. Trimming cost V 8 bases and J 8 bases; bases outside gene matches: 15. The CDR3 covers 17 residues. Germline CDR1 is MDHEN and CDR2 is SYDVKM. Here the CDR3 DNA reads TGTGCCAGCGGCTCGACATGGACTAGCGGGAGACCGGATGAGCAGTTCTTC. This codes for CASGSTWTSGRPDEQFF.

The V gene is TRBV7-9, the J gene TRBJ1-1; no clear D gene. Trimming cost V 3 bases and J 1 base, with 6 bases left between them. Per the germline V gene, CDR1 is SEHNR and CDR2 is FQNEAQ (reference sequence). This CDR3 spans 13 amino acids. CDR3 in DNA: TGTGCCAGCAGCTTCAGTGAGAACACTGAAGCTTTCTTT. This translates into CASSFSENTEAFF.

The chain joins TRBV20-1 to TRBJ2-7; D not resolved. V lost 6 bases and J lost 7, with 13 bases in between. Germline CDR1 DFQATT, CDR2 SNEGSKA (reference sequence). The CDR3 has 11 residues. CDR3 residues: CSATIYGEQYF. In DNA form, the CDR3 reads TGCAGTGCCACGATTTACGGGGAGCAGTACTTC.

The chain joins TRBV4-2 to TRBJ1-4, with 7 bases fitting TRBD1. The V gene's germline CDR1 is LGHNA and CDR2 YNFKEQ. This CDR3 is built from 15 residues. V gave up 2 bases and J gave up 5 bases; unmatched junction bases: 5. The CDR3 DNA reads TGTGCCAGCAGCCAACTTCCAGGGGGGAATGAAAAACTGTTTTTT. Amino acid sequence: CASSQLPGGNEKLFF.

The chain carries TRBV19 and TRBJ2-5, with 8 bases lining up with TRBD2. The CDR3 totals 16 residues. CDR1 LNHDA and CDR2 SQIVND come from the germline V gene (reference sequence). Trimming took 1 base from V and 1 from J; bases not matched to a gene: 5. The CDR3 sequence is CASSIAGGPSQETQYF. The CDR3 DNA reads TGTGCCAGTAGTATAGCGGGAGGGCCGTCCCAAGAGACCCAGTACTTC.

V and J are TRBV5-6 and TRBJ2-2; a possible D gene is TRBD1 (6 bases). The CDR3 length is 15 residues. V shed 1 base and J shed 6 bases, with 13 bases lying between them. The germline CDR1 and CDR2 sequences are SGHDT and YYEEEE. Here the CDR3 DNA reads TGTGCCAGCAGCTTGCGGGGCAGGGGACCCGGGGAGCTGTTTTTT. Translation gives CASSLRGRGPGELFF.

This clone is a singleton in its sample. V usage is TRBV7-2 and J usage is TRBJ1-3; no definite D call. The CDR3 runs 16 residues. Germline V gives CDR1 SGHTA, CDR2 FQGNSA. With 0 bases removed from V and 0 bases from J, the gap between germline ends came to 9 bases. CDR3 sequence: CASSLASGGSGNTIYF. The CDR3 DNA sequence: TGTGCCAGCAGCTTAGCGTCGGGTGGCTCTGGAAACACCATATATTTT. The complete variable domain, with remaining parts taken from reference TRBV7-2 and TRBJ1-3, reads GAGVSQSPSNKVTEKGKDVELRCDPISGHTALYWYRQSLGQGLEFLIYFQGNSAPDKSGLPSDRFSAERTGGSVSTLTIQRTQQEDSAVYLCASSLASGGSGNTIYFGEGSWLTVV.

V and J are TRBV6-6 and TRBJ1-5; D may be TRBD1 (5 bases). The germline V gene has CDR1 MNHNY and CDR2 SVGAGI (reference sequence). Trimming left V 6 bases short and J 7 bases short, with 10 bases between. The CDR3 totals 12 residues. CDR3 nucleotide sequence: TGTGCCAGCAGGTCTAACAGGCAGCCCCAGCATTTT. The encoded protein is CASRSNRQPQHF.

This chain joins TRBV4-2 and TRBJ2-7; TRBD1 aligns across 7 bases. This CDR3 contains 15 residues. Germline assignment: CDR1 LGHNA and CDR2 YNFKEQ. V trimming: 0 bases; J trimming: 1 base; junction bases outside the gene matches: 3. The CDR3: CASSQEGTASYEQYF. In nucleotides, the CDR3 is TGTGCCAGCAGCCAAGAGGGGACAGCATCCTACGAGCAGTACTTC.

This chain uses TRBV9 with TRBJ2-6; weak D call: TRBD2 (7 bases). V was shortened by 0 bases and J by 0 bases, with 16 bases between the two germline ends. This CDR3 has 19 residues. CDR1 and CDR2 from the germline V gene are SGDLS and YYNGEE. DNA of the CDR3: TGTGCCAGCAGCGTAGGAGGTAGGGGGGGCATCTCTGGGGCCAACGTCCTGACTTTC. As protein: CASSVGGRGGISGANVLTF.

This chain connects TRBV11-1 to TRBJ1-5, with 9 bases fitting TRBD1. V gave up 5 bases and J gave up 5 bases; unmatched junction bases: 4. CDR1 is SGHAT, CDR2 FQDESV, per germline (reference sequence). This CDR3 spans 14 amino acids. The CDR3 here is CASSPGTGYQPQHF. The CDR3, as DNA: TGTGCCAGCAGCCCAGGGACAGGGTATCAGCCCCAGCATTTT.

The chain links TRBV13 to TRBJ2-7; TRBD2 matches at 8 bases. J gave up 3 bases and V 5 bases, and 6 bases lay outside the gene matches. In germline, CDR1 is PRHDT, CDR2 FYEKMQ (reference sequence). The CDR3 consists of 14 residues. For the CDR3, the DNA is TGTGCCAGCAGCCTAAGCGGGAGCCGCTACGAGCAGTACTTC. This translates into CASSLSGSRYEQYF.

The chain recombines TRBV6-1 with TRBJ2-7; D is possibly TRBD1 (6 bases). The length of the CDR3 is 15 residues. Per germline, CDR1 MNHNS and CDR2 SASEGT. The V end lost 2 bases, the J end lost 5 bases, and 16 bases lay between the germline ends. The CDR3 region is CASSESGRGQNEQYF. CDR3 nucleotide sequence: TGTGCCAGCAGTGAAAGTGGCAGGGGCCAGAACGAGCAGTACTTC.

The gene calls are TRBV6-5 and TRBJ2-7; D is perhaps TRBD2 (5 bases). In germline, CDR1 is MNHEY, CDR2 SVGAGI. The V end lost 7 bases, the J end lost 2 bases, and 12 bases lay between the germline ends. This CDR3 region has 13 residues. Here the CDR3 reads CASIEDGTYEQYF. CDR3 DNA sequence: TGTGCCAGCATCGAAGACGGGACCTACGAGCAGTACTTC.

V usage is TRBV6-5 and J usage is TRBJ2-5; 7 positions match TRBD2. The CDR3 runs to 13 residues. Per the germline V gene, CDR1 is MNHEY and CDR2 is SVGAGI. V trimming: 6 bases; J trimming: 2 bases; junction bases outside the gene matches: 3. CDR3 sequence (DNA): TGTGCCAGCAGATCTAGCGGACAAGAGACCCAGTACTTC. This codes for CASRSSGQETQYF.

As DNA, the CDR3 is TGTGCCAGCAGTTTATTTCCAGGGAAGAACACTGAAGCTTTCTTT. Residues: CASSLFPGKNTEAFF. V usage is TRBV28 and J usage is TRBJ1-1, with D possibly TRBD1 on 5 matching bases. CDR1 is MDHEN and CDR2 is SYDVKM in the germline V gene. The CDR3 contains 15 residues. Deletions cut 1 base from V and 1 base from J, with 10 bases between.

This clone was seen only once. The chain joins TRBV19 to TRBJ2-3, with 9 bases identical to TRBD2. V shed 6 bases and J 0 bases; nucleotides not matched to a gene: 10. Germline loops: CDR1 LNHDA, CDR2 SQIVND (reference sequence). The CDR3 is 17 amino acids. The CDR3 sequence: CASSLAGWASSTDTQYF. DNA of the CDR3: TGTGCCAGTAGCCTAGCGGGATGGGCGAGTAGCACAGATACGCAGTATTTT.

The J gene is TRBJ2-7, the V gene TRBV6-5, with D tentatively TRBD2 (6 bases). Trimming stripped 2 bases from V and 4 bases from J, with 9 bases between. CDR3 length equals 13 residues. In germline, CDR1 is MNHEY, CDR2 SVGAGI. The CDR3 region is CASSYTSLYEQYF. CDR3 sequence (DNA): TGTGCCAGCAGTTACACTAGCCTATACGAGCAGTACTTC.